These 10 T cell receptor beta chains were all obtained from the same sample, sequenced in a study of beta chain features in type 1 diabetes. The whole isolated RNA underwent reverse transcription, so sequencing captured expressed TCRB transcripts. This table comes from immunoSEQ multiplex PCR, and its TCRdb copy is limited to in-frame clones, with some not included. The repertoire holds about 620,000 clones, around 16% seen once, with under 0.095% in the top ten. Material: naive CD4+ T cells from blood. These receptors originate from a man in his late teens or twenties in good health.

This clone came up a few times. The chain's CDR3 is CAISAGPYSNQPQHF. Written as DNA, the CDR3 is TGTGCCATCTCCGCAGGGCCTTATAGCAATCAGCCCCAGCATTTT. The chain uses TRBV10-3 and TRBJ1-5; maybe TRBD1 (5 bases). The V and J ends lost 8 bases and 0 bases respectively, with 14 bases between them. From germline, CDR1 is ENHRY and CDR2 SYGVKD. The CDR3 runs 15 residues.

The gene calls are TRBV18 and TRBJ2-5; D perhaps matches TRBD2 (5 bases). The V end was cut by 3 bases, the J end by 1 base, with 9 bases between. Germline CDR1 reads KGHSH; CDR2 reads LQKENI. The CDR3 runs to 14 residues. CDR3 sequence: CASSPVEGQETQYF. CDR3 bases: TGTGCCAGCTCACCCGTCGAGGGCCAAGAGACCCAGTACTTC. The full variable domain, rest sourced from reference TRBV18 and TRBJ2-5, is NAGVMQNPRHLVRRRGQEARLRCSPMKGHSHVYWYRQLPEEGLKFMVYLQKENIIDESGMPKERFSAEFPKEGPSILRIQQVVRGDSAAYFCASSPVEGQETQYFGPGTRLLVL.

V usage is TRBV28 and J usage is TRBJ2-7; D tentatively fits TRBD1 or TRBD2 (6 bases each). Germline-derived CDR1 and CDR2 are MDHEN and SYDVKM. Trimming left V 3 bases short and J 0 bases short, with 12 bases between. This CDR3 is built from 15 residues. The CDR3 DNA sequence: TGTGCCAGCAGTTTTCTACGGGGGCCCTCCTACGAGCAGTACTTC. This encodes CASSFLRGPSYEQYF.

The chain recombines TRBV5-1 with TRBJ2-5, with 9 bases aligning to TRBD2. Per germline, CDR1 SGHRS and CDR2 YFSETQ. The CDR3 spans 16 residues. V was clipped by 0 bases and J by 6 bases; unmatched bases: 9. Here the CDR3 DNA reads TGCGCCAGCAGCTTGGCAGGCCTTAGCGGGGGACAGACCCAGTACTTC. Translating it yields CASSLAGLSGGQTQYF.

The V and J genes are TRBV7-2 and TRBJ2-3; 12 bases are a match to TRBD2. CDR1 and CDR2 (germline): SGHTA, FQGNSA. V lost 1 base to trimming and J lost 2 bases; unmatched junction nucleotides: 7. The CDR3 spans 18 residues. The CDR3 region is CASSLVWASGGATDTQYF. The CDR3 DNA reads as TGTGCCAGCAGCTTAGTGTGGGCTAGCGGGGGGGCCACAGATACGCAGTATTTT.

The J gene is TRBJ1-4, the V gene TRBV7-2, with a weak D call TRBD1 (6 bases). CDR3 length: 15 amino acids. Germline CDR1 is SGHTA and CDR2 is FQGNSA. Trimming took off 5 bases at V and 7 bases at J, with 17 bases between the two ends. Here the CDR3 DNA reads TGTGCCAGCAGCCTGGGCGGGGGCGCGAGTGAAAAACTGTTTTTT. Protein: CASSLGGGASEKLFF.

The chain uses TRBV19 and TRBJ2-1; tentatively, D is TRBD1 (6 bases). There are 14 residues in the CDR3. From germline, CDR1 is LNHDA and CDR2 SQIVND (reference sequence). The ends were cut back, 7 bases at V and 4 bases at J, with 14 bases in the middle. The CDR3 DNA follows: TGTGCCAGTAAGGAAGGGGGTGAATACAATGAGCAGTTCTTC. It codes for CASKEGGEYNEQFF.

The CDR3 loop reads CASSLVTDKQYF. In DNA form, the CDR3 reads TGTGCCAGCAGCTTAGTGACGGATAAGCAGTACTTC. The gene calls are TRBV7-2 and TRBJ2-5, with D uncertain. CDR1 and CDR2 (germline): SGHTA, FQGNSA. The V gene lost 1 base and the J gene lost 11 bases, with 11 bases spanning the gap. The length of the CDR3 is 12 residues.

This clone appeared many times. This chain links TRBV28 with TRBJ2-2; 7 bases align to TRBD2. The ends lost 7 bases at V and 5 bases at J; junction bases unmatched: 16. CDR1 is MDHEN and CDR2 is SYDVKM in the germline V gene. This CDR3 has 17 residues. The CDR3 DNA follows: TGTGCCAGCATATCCTCGACTAGCCTAAGACGGACCGGGGAGCTGTTTTTT. Translated: CASISSTSLRRTGELFF.

The V call is TRBV28, the J call TRBJ1-4, with D possibly matching TRBD1 (5 bases). Germline loops: CDR1 MDHEN, CDR2 SYDVKM. The CDR3 contains 17 residues. Trimming cost V 6 bases and J 3 bases, with 20 bases left between them. The CDR3 region is CASSPGVAGPANEKLFF. CDR3 DNA: TGTGCCAGCAGCCCCGGTGTGGCGGGGCCGGCTAATGAAAAACTGTTTTTT.